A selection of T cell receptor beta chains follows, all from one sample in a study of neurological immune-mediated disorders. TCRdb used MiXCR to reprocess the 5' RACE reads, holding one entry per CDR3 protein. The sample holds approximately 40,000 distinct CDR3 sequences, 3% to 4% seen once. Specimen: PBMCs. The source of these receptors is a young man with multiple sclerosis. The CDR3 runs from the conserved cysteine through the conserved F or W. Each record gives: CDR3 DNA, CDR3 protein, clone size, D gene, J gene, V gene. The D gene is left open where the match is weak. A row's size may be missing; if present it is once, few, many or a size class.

CDR3 DNA: TGCAGTGCTTTCTCCCCGGGTCCCAACACCGGGGAGCTGTTTTTT
CDR3 protein: CSAFSPGPNTGELFF
clone size: many
D gene: .
J gene: TRBJ2-2
V gene: TRBV20-1

CDR3 DNA: TGTGCCACCGGAGTCGCTGGAGATACGCAGTATTTT
CDR3 protein: CATGVAGDTQYF
clone size: many
D gene: .
J gene: TRBJ2-3
V gene: TRBV15

CDR3 DNA: TGTGCCAGCAGCCCGGGACAGGGGAGAGAGACCCAGTACTTC
CDR3 protein: CASSPGQGRETQYF
clone size: medium-sized
D gene: TRBD1
J gene: TRBJ2-5
V gene: TRBV5-5

CDR3 DNA: TGTGCCAGCAGTTCCCGGGGACAGAATCAGCCCCAGAATTTT
CDR3 protein: CASSSRGQNQPQNF
clone size: few
D gene: TRBD1
J gene: TRBJ1-5
V gene: TRBV27

CDR3 DNA: TGCAGTGCACCCGGGACAAATAATTCACCCCTCCACTTT
CDR3 protein: CSAPGTNNSPLHF
clone size: many
D gene: .
J gene: TRBJ1-6
V gene: TRBV20-1

CDR3 DNA: TGCAGTGCTAAATCTCCCGGACTAGCGGGGTCGACAGATACGCAGTATTTT
CDR3 protein: CSAKSPGLAGSTDTQYF
clone size: many
D gene: TRBD2
J gene: TRBJ2-3
V gene: TRBV20-1

CDR3 DNA: TGTGCCAGCAGCTTACAGGGGGCAACAGATACGCAGTATTTT
CDR3 protein: CASSLQGATDTQYF
clone size: many
D gene: TRBD1
J gene: TRBJ2-3
V gene: TRBV7-3

CDR3 DNA: TGTGCCAGCAGTTTATCGCGGCGGAGCGGGGGGGCCACGGCCAAAAACATTCAGTACTTC
CDR3 protein: CASSLSRRSGGATAKNIQYF
clone size: many
D gene: TRBD2
J gene: TRBJ2-4
V gene: TRBV27

CDR3 DNA: TGCGCCAGCAGCTTCGACACAGATACGCAGTATTTT
CDR3 protein: CASSFDTDTQYF
clone size: few
D gene: .
J gene: TRBJ2-3
V gene: TRBV5-1

CDR3 DNA: TGCAGTGCTAGGTTCCCGGGCAGGGATGGAAACACCATATATTTT
CDR3 protein: CSARFPGRDGNTIYF
clone size: few
D gene: .
J gene: TRBJ1-3
V gene: TRBV20-1

CDR3 DNA: TGTGCCAGCAGTTTGGGCGGGGGAGGATACGAGCAGTACTTC
CDR3 protein: CASSLGGGGYEQYF
clone size: .
D gene: TRBD2
J gene: TRBJ2-7
V gene: TRBV6-5